Presented here are 13 T cell receptor beta chains from one specimen sequenced in a study of T cells in Graves' hyperthyroidism and ophthalmopathy. TCR beta CDR3 sequences were amplified from RNA transcripts. The TCR CDR3 first-round RT-PCR relied on the HTBI primer set. From the multiplex PCR reads, TCRdb called clonotypes with MiXCR, one entry per CDR3 protein. The data show about 570,000 distinct CDR3 sequences, about half seen once. Specimen: peripheral blood or thyroid tissue (not recorded which). The receptor source for this set is an adult woman with Graves' disease, either hyperthyroidism or ophthalmopathy (not recorded which).

The V call is TRBV7-6, the J call TRBJ2-7; D is tentatively TRBD1 or TRBD2 (5 bases each). V was pared by 5 bases and J by 0 bases, with 14 bases between. The CDR3 sequence is 15 residues long. Germline V gene sequence: CDR1 SGHVS, CDR2 FNYEAQ. The CDR3 nucleotides are TGTGCCAGCAGCATCAATGCAGGGACCTCCTACGAGCAGTACTTC. The encoded protein is CASSINAGTSYEQYF.

This clonotype has only a few counts. A much larger clone is a single base away; this may be a read error. The V and J genes are TRBV19 and TRBJ2-7, with D possibly being TRBD2 (5 bases). Per germline, CDR1 LNHDA and CDR2 SQIVND (reference sequence). Trimming left V 4 bases short and J 9 bases short, with 22 bases between. The CDR3 consists of 15 residues. CDR3 coding DNA: TGTGCCAGTAGTAGAACCGTCCCGACGGGAAACGGGCAGTACTTC. Amino acids: CASSRTVPTGNGQYF.

This clonotype was recorded many times. The chain carries TRBV7-8 and TRBJ2-2; D not certain. The V end lost 5 bases, the J end lost 0 bases, and 10 bases lay between the germline ends. CDR3 length equals 15 residues. Germline values: CDR1 SGHVS, CDR2 FQNEAQ. The CDR3 nucleotides are TGTGCCAGCAGCCACCGCCCGTCGAACACCGGGGAGCTGTTTTTT. Its protein is CASSHRPSNTGELFF.

The rearrangement joins TRBV15 to TRBJ1-5, with 7 bases lining up with TRBD1. Germline loops: CDR1 LNHNV, CDR2 YYDKDF (reference sequence). This CDR3 spans 14 amino acids. V lost 5 bases to trimming and J lost 7 bases; unmatched junction nucleotides: 8. The CDR3 bases are TGTGCCACCAGCGACAGGAGGGGACAGCAGCCCCAGCATTTT. Protein: CATSDRRGQQPQHF.

The chain uses TRBV29-1 and TRBJ1-5, with a possible D match to TRBD1 (6 bases). CDR1 SQVTM and CDR2 ANQGSEA come from the germline V gene. Trimming removed 4 bases from V and 1 base from J, with 11 bases in between. CDR3 length equals 14 residues. The CDR3 here is CSVVYGQSNQPQHF. The CDR3 coding sequence is TGCAGCGTTGTTTACGGACAGAGCAATCAGCCCCAGCATTTT.

This clonotype was picked up one time. In DNA form, the CDR3 reads TGTGCCAGCAGCTTAGTACCGTTGCCCCACTATGGCTACACCTTC. Its translation is CASSLVPLPHYGYTF. The chain is built from TRBV7-9 and TRBJ1-2, with D hard to call. The CDR3 contains 15 residues. V was trimmed by 1 base and J by 3 bases, leaving 12 bases between them. Germline CDR1 SEHNR, CDR2 FQNEAQ (reference sequence). Filled out from reference TRBV7-9 and TRBJ1-2, the complete variable domain reads DTGVSQNPRHKITKRGQNVTFRCDPISEHNRLYWYRQTLGQGPEFLTYFQNEAQLEKSRLLSDRFSAERPKGSFSTLEIQRTEQGDSAMYLCASSLVPLPHYGYTFGSGTRLTVV.

This chain connects TRBV11-1 to TRBJ2-7; TRBD2 matches at 14 bases. The J call may be faulty, since TRBJ2-1 better matches the DNA end. The CDR3 totals 15 residues. The germline gives CDR1 SGHAT, CDR2 FQDESV (reference sequence). This CDR3 reads CASSRRTSGRYEQFF. The CDR3 bases are TGTGCCAGCAGCCGTCGGACTAGCGGGAGGTATGAGCAGTTCTTC.

This chain links TRBV12-3 or TRBV12-4 with TRBJ1-5; a weak D match, TRBD1 (5 bases). The CDR3 contains 15 residues. V was clipped by 3 bases and J by 7 bases, with 16 bases between them. CDR3 sequence reads: CASSLSGPLYQPQHF. In DNA, the CDR3 is TGTGCCAGCAGTTTGTCGGGACCCCTATACCAGCCCCAGCATTTT.

The V call is TRBV2, the J call TRBJ1-3; 7 nucleotides line up with TRBD1. The CDR3 is 15 residues long. The V and J ends lost 0 bases and 4 bases, in that order; junction bases with no gene match: 3. Germline V gene lookup returns CDR1 SNHLY and CDR2 FYNNEI. The CDR3 sequence is CASSEAPGQGNTIYF. Here the CDR3 DNA reads TGTGCCAGCAGTGAAGCCCCGGGACAGGGAAACACCATATATTTT. The full variable domain, completed using reference TRBV2 and TRBJ1-3, is EPEVTQTPSHQVTQMGQEVILRCVPISNHLYFYWYRQILGQKVEFLVSFYNNEISEKSEIFDDQFSVERPDGSNFTLKIRSTKLEDSAMYFCASSEAPGQGNTIYFGEGSWLTVV.

In this sample, this clonotype turned up many times. The genes are TRBV9 and TRBJ2-7; 9 bases are shared with TRBD2. With V trimmed by 0 bases and J by 4 bases, 5 bases remained unmatched. Germline CDR1 reads SGDLS; CDR2 reads YYNGEE. The CDR3 has 15 amino acids. CDR3 sequence: CASSVGAGGTYEQYF. CDR3 DNA sequence: TGTGCCAGCAGCGTAGGAGCGGGAGGTACGTACGAGCAGTACTTC.

V usage is TRBV7-2 and J usage is TRBJ2-6; D possibly corresponds to TRBD1 (6 bases). CDR3 size: 18 residues. Per germline, CDR1 SGHTA and CDR2 FQGNSA. V shed 1 base and J shed 0 bases, with 13 bases lying between them. CDR3 amino acids: CASSLVLGAGSGANVLTF. The CDR3 nucleotides are TGTGCCAGCAGCTTAGTTCTGGGGGCGGGCTCTGGGGCCAACGTCCTGACTTTC.

The rearrangement uses TRBV9 and TRBJ1-2; tentative D call: TRBD1 (6 bases). The CDR3 has 15 residues. The germline V gene encodes CDR1 SGDLS and CDR2 YYNGEE. The CDR3, as DNA: TGTGCTAGCGGCTGGGCGGGGGCACCTCTTTATGGCTACACCTTC. Amino acid sequence: CASGWAGAPLYGYTF.

The chain is built from TRBV29-1 and TRBJ1-5; D may be TRBD1 (6 bases). V dropped 8 bases and J dropped 0 bases, with 20 bases sitting between them. The germline CDR1 and CDR2 sequences are SQVTM and ANQGSEA. This CDR3 is built from 16 residues. The CDR3 region has the DNA TGCAGCAGTTTATTTTCAGGGGATTATAGCAATCAGCCCCAGCATTTT. Translation: CSSLFSGDYSNQPQHF.